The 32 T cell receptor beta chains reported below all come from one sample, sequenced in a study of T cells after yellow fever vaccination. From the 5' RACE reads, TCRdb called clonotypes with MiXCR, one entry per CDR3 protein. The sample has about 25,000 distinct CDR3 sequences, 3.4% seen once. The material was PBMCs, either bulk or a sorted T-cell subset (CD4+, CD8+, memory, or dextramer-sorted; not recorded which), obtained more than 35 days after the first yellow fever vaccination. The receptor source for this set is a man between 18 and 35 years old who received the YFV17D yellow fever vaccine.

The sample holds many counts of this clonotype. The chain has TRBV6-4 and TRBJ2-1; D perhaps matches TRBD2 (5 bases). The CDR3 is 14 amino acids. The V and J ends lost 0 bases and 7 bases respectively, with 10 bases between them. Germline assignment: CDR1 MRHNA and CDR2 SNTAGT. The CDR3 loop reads CASSDSRGMNEQFF. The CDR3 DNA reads TGTGCCAGCAGTGACTCGAGAGGGATGAATGAGCAGTTCTTC.

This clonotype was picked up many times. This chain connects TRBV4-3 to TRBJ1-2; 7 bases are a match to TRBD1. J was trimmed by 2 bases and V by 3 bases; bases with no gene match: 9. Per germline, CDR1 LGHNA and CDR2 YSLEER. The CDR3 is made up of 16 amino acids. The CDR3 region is CASSQGVTGYNYGYTF. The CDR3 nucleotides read TGCGCCAGCAGCCAGGGGGTGACAGGGTACAACTATGGCTACACCTTC.

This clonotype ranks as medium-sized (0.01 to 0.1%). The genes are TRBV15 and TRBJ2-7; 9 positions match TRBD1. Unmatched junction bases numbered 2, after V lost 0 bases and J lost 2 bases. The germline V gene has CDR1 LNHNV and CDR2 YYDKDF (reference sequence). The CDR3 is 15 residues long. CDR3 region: CATSRDRQGAYEQYF. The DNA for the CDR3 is TGTGCCACCAGCAGAGATCGACAGGGGGCCTACGAGCAGTACTTC.

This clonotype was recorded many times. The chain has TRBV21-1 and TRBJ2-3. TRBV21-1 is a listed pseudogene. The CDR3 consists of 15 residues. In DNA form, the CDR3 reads TGTGCCAGCAGCCACAGAAACTTAAATACAGATACGCAGTATTTT. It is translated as CASSHRNLNTDTQYF.

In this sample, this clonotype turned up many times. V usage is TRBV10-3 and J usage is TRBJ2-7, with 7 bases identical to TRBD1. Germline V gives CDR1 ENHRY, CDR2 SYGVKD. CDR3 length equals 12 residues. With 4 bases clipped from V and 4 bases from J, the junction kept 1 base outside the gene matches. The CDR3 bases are TGTGCCATCAGTGGACAGGGTTACGAGCAGTACGTC. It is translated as CAISGQGYEQYV.

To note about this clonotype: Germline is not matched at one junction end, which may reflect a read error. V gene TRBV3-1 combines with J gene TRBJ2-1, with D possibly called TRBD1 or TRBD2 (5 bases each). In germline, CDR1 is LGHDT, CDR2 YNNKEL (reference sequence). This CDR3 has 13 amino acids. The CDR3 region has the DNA TGTGCCAGCACCCAAGGGGACCCCAATGAGCAGTTCTTC. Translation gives CASTQGDPNEQFF.

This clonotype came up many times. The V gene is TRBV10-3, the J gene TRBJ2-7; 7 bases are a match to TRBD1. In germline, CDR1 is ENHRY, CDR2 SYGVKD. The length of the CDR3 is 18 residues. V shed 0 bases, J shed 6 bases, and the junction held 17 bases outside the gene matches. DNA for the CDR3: TGTGCCATCAGTGAGTCGGCGGCAGGGGGTCCCTTTTTAGGCGAGCAGTACTTC. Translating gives CAISESAAGGPFLGEQYF.

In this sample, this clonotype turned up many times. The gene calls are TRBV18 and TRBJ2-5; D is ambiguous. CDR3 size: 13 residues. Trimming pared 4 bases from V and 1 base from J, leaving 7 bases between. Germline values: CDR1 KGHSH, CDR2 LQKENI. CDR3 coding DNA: TGTGCCAGCTCACGCGACATCCAAGAGACCCAGTACTTC. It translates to CASSRDIQETQYF.

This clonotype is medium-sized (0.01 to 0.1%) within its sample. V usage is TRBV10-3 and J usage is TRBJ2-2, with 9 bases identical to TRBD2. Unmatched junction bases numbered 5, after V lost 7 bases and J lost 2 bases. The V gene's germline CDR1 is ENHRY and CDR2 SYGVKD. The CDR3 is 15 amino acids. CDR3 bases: TGTGCCATCACCCCGGGACTAGCCAACACCGGGGAGCTGTTTTTT. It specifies CAITPGLANTGELFF.

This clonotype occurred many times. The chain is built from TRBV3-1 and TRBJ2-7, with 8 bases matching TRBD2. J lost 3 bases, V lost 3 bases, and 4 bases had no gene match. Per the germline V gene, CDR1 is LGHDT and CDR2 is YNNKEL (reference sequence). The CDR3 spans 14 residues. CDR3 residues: CASSQTGGLYEQYF. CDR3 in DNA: TGTGCCAGCAGCCAGACGGGGGGGCTCTACGAGCAGTACTTC.

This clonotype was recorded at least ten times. The CDR3 protein is CASSPRVEGGEKLFF. The CDR3 coding sequence is TGCGCCAGCAGCCCCCGGGTAGAGGGTGGGGAAAAACTGTTTTTT. This sequence joins TRBV4-3 and TRBJ1-4; D remains ambiguous. The CDR3 loop spans 15 amino acids. Germline loops: CDR1 LGHNA, CDR2 YSLEER. Trimming took 4 bases from V and 8 from J, leaving 17 bases between them.

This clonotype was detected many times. CDR3 in DNA: TGTGCCAGCTCACCATTATCCTCTGGGGCCAACGTCCTGACTTTC. It specifies CASSPLSSGANVLTF. The chain recombines TRBV18 with TRBJ2-6; D is unclear. This CDR3 contains 15 residues. V lost 2 bases, J lost 0 bases, and 5 bases lay in between. Germline V gives CDR1 KGHSH, CDR2 LQKENI. Full variable domain (missing parts from reference TRBV18 and TRBJ2-6): NAGVMQNPRHLVRRRGQEARLRCSPMKGHSHVYWYRQLPEEGLKFMVYLQKENIIDESGMPKERFSAEFPKEGPSILRIQQVVRGDSAAYFCASSPLSSGANVLTFGAGSRLTVL.

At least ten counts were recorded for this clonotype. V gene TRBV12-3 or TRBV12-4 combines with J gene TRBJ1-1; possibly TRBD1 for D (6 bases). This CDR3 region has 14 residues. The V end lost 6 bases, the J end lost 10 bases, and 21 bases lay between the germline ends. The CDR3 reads CASRGVQGTPGAFF. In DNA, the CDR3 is TGTGCCAGCAGGGGGGTTCAGGGGACCCCGGGAGCTTTCTTT.

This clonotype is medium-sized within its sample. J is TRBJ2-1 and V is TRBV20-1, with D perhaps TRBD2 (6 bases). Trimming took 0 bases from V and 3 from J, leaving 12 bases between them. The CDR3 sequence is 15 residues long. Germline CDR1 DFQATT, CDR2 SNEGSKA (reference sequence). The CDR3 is CSARDPRGFYNEQFF. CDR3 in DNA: TGCAGTGCTAGAGATCCCCGGGGGTTCTACAATGAGCAGTTCTTC.

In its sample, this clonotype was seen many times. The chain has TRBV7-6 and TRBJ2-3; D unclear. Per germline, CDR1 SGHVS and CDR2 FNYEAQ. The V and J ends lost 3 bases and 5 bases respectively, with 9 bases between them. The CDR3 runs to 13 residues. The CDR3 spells CASSFRHGDTQYF. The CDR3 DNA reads TGTGCCAGCAGCTTCAGACATGGAGATACGCAGTATTTT.

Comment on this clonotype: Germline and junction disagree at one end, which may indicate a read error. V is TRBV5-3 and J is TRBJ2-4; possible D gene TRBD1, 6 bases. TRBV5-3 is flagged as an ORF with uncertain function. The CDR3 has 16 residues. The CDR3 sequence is CARSSALGAGKNIQYF. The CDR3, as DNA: TGTGCCAGGAGCTCTGCGCTGGGGGCAGGAAAAAACATTCAGTACTTC.

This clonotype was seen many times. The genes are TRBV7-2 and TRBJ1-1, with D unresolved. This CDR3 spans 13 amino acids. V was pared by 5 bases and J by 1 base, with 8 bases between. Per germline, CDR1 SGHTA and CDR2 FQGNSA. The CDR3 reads CASSPGPNTEAFF. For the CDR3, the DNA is TGTGCCAGCAGCCCTGGCCCGAACACTGAAGCTTTCTTT.

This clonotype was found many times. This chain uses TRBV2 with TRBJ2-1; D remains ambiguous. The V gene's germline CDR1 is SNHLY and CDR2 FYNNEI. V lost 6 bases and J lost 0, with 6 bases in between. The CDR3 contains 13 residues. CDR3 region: CASRTGSYNEQFF. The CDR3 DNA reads TGTGCCAGCAGAACGGGCTCCTACAATGAGCAGTTCTTC.

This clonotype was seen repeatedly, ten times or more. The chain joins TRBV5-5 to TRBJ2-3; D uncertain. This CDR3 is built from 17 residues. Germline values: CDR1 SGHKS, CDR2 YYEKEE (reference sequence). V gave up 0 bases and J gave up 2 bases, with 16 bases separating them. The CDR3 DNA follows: TGTGCCAGCAGCTTGGGGTTTGGCAGGCCATCCACAGATACGCAGTATTTT. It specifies CASSLGFGRPSTDTQYF.

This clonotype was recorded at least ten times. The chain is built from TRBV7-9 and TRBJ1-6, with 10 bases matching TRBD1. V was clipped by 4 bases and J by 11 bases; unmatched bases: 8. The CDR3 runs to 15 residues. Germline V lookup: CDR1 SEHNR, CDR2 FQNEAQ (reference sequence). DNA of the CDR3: TGTGCCAGCAGCTCAGCCGACAGGGGGCTGACACCCCTCCACTTT. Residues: CASSSADRGLTPLHF.

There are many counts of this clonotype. The CDR3 DNA follows: TGTGCCAGCAGTCCCGGACAGGCGTCCTACGAGCAGTACTTC. It encodes CASSPGQASYEQYF. The chain employs TRBV12-3 or TRBV12-4 and TRBJ2-7; 7 bases match TRBD1. Germline trimming cut 5 bases from V and 1 base from J; bases unmatched to any gene: 5. The CDR3 length is 14 residues.

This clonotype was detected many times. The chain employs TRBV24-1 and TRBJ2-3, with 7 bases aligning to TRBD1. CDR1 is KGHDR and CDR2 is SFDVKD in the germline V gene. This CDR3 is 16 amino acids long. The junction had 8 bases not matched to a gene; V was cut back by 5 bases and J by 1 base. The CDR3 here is CATSAAKGAGTDTQYF. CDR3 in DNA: TGTGCCACCAGTGCCGCCAAGGGGGCCGGCACAGATACGCAGTATTTT.

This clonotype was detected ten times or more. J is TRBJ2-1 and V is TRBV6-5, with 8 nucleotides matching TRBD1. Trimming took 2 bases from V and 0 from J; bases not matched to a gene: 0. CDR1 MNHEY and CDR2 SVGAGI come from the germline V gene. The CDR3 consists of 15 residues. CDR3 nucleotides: TGTGCCAGCAGTTACACAGGGGGCTCCTACAATGAGCAGTTCTTC. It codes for CASSYTGGSYNEQFF.

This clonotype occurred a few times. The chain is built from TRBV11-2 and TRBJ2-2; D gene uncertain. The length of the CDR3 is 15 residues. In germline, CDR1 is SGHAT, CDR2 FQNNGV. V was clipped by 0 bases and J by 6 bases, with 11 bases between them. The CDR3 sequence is CASSLDIGIAGELFF. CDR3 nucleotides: TGTGCCAGCAGCTTAGATATCGGTATCGCCGGGGAGCTGTTTTTT.

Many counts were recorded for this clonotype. CDR3: CASSPVLGNTGELFF. In nucleotides, the CDR3 is TGTGCCAGCAGCCCCGTCTTGGGGAACACCGGGGAGCTGTTTTTT. The rearrangement links TRBV11-3 to TRBJ2-2, with D uncertain. CDR1 and CDR2 from the germline V gene are SGHNT and YENEEA. The CDR3 has 15 amino acids. The germline V and J ends were trimmed by 5 bases and 1 base, with 11 bases remaining between them.

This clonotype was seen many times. CDR3 sequence: CASSPEGLYGYTF. The CDR3 DNA reads as TGCGCCAGCAGCCCTGAAGGTCTCTATGGCTACACCTTC. The chain carries TRBV5-1 and TRBJ1-2; D ambiguous. Germline V gives CDR1 SGHRS, CDR2 YFSETQ. V lost 4 bases to trimming and J lost 4 bases, with 11 bases between them. The CDR3 loop spans 13 amino acids.

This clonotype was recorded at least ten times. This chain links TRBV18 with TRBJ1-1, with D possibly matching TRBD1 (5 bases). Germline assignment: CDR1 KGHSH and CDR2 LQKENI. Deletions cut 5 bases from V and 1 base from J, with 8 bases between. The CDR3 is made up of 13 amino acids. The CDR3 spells CASSSGQNTEAFF. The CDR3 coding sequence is TGTGCCAGCTCAAGCGGACAGAACACTGAAGCTTTCTTT.

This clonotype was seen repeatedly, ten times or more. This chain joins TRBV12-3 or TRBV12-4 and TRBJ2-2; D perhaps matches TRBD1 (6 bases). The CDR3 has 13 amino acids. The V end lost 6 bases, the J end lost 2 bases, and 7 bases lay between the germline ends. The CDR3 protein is CASRDRNTGELFF. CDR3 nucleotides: TGTGCCAGCAGGGACAGAAACACCGGGGAGCTGTTTTTT.

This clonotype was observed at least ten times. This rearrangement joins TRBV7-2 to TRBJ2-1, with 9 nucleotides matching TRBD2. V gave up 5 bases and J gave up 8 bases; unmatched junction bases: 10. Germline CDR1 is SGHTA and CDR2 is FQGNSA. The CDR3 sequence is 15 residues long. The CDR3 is CASSRASGDAYEQFF. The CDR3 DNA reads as TGTGCCAGCAGCCGGGCTAGCGGGGATGCCTATGAGCAGTTCTTC.

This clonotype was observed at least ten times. CDR3 loop: CASSPGTGRGTDTQYF. CDR3 DNA sequence: TGTGCCAGCAGCCCCGGGACAGGGAGGGGGACAGATACGCAGTATTTT. The genes are TRBV7-3 and TRBJ2-3; 9 bases match TRBD1. Germline-derived CDR1 and CDR2 are SGHTA and FQGTGA. There are 16 residues in the CDR3. V trimming: 5 bases; J trimming: 3 bases; junction bases outside the gene matches: 9.

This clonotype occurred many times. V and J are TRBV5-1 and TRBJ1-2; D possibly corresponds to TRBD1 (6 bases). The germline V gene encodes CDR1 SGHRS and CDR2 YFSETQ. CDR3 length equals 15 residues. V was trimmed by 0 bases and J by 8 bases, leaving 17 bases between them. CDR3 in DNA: TGCGCCAGCAGCTTGGGGGCCCAGGGGACGCTCGGCTACACCTTC. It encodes CASSLGAQGTLGYTF.

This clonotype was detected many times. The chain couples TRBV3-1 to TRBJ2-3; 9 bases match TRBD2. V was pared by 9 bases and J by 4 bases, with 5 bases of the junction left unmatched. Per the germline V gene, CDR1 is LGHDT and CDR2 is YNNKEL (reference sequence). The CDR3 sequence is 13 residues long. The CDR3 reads CARPAGGADTQYF. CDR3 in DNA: TGTGCCAGACCAGCGGGGGGAGCAGATACGCAGTATTTT.